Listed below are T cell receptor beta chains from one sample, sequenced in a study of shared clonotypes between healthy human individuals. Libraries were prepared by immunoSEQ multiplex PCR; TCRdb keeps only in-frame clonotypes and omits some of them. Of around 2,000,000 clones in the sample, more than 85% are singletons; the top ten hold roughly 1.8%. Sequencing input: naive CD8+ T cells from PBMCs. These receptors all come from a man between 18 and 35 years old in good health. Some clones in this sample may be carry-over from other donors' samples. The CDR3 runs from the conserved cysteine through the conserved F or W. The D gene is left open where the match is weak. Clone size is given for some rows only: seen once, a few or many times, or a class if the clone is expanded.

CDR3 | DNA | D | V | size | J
CASSLAGSRYNEQFF | TGCGCCAGCAGCCTGGCAGGCAGTCGCTACAATGAGCAGTTCTTC | . | TRBV4-1 | . | TRBJ2-1
CASSLEWSLGAYNEQYF | TGCGCCAGCAGCTTGGAATGGAGCCTGGGGGCGTATAACGAGCAGTACTTC | . | TRBV5-1 | . | TRBJ2-7
CASSQDRKAGPFTF | TGTGCCAGCAGCCAAGATCGGAAGGCAGGGCCCTTCACCTTC | . | TRBV14 | . | TRBJ1-2
CATSRTSGMGNEQFF | TGTGCCACCAGCAGGACTAGCGGGATGGGAAATGAGCAGTTCTTC | TRBD2 | TRBV15 | . | TRBJ2-1
CASSSKDSPNGDF | TGTGCCAGCAGCTCCAAGGACAGTCCTAATGGGGACTTC | . | TRBV7-9 | . | TRBJ2-5
CATRQGAMVAEQFF | TGTGCCACTCGACAGGGGGCGATGGTCGCTGAGCAGTTCTTC | TRBD1 | TRBV5-4 | . | TRBJ2-1
CASSLPLTGGQTQYF | TGCGCCAGCAGCTTGCCCCTGACAGGGGGACAGACCCAGTACTTC | TRBD1 | TRBV5-1 | . | TRBJ2-5
CASSPGGLETQYF | TGTGCCAGCAGCCCGGGTGGGTTGGAGACCCAGTACTTC | . | TRBV7-3 | once | TRBJ2-5
CATSPRVYEQYF | TGTGCCACAAGCCCCCGGGTCTACGAGCAGTACTTC | . | TRBV28 | . | TRBJ2-7
CASSTLGDRGDGYTF | TGTGCCAGCAGCACCCTTGGAGACAGGGGCGATGGCTACACCTTC | TRBD1 | TRBV7-9 | . | TRBJ1-2
CASSSRTGTYEQYF | TGTGCCAGCAGTTCCAGGACAGGGACCTACGAGCAGTACTTC | TRBD1 | TRBV27 | . | TRBJ2-7
CASSPGTTYGGELFF | TGTGCCAGCAGCCCCGGGACTACCTACGGCGGGGAGCTGTTTTTT | TRBD2 | TRBV9 | . | TRBJ2-2
CASSHRAGVWNEQFF | TGTGCCAGCAGTCACCGAGCTGGGGTCTGGAATGAGCAGTTCTTC | . | TRBV6-5 | . | TRBJ2-1
CASSSSGGSLNTEAFF | TGTGCCAGCAGCTCCTCCGGGGGGAGCTTGAACACTGAAGCTTTCTTT | . | TRBV7-9 | . | TRBJ1-1
CASSYTRGTEAFF | TGTGCCAGCAGTTATACCAGGGGCACTGAAGCTTTCTTT | . | TRBV6-5 | . | TRBJ1-1
CASNPWSYEQYF | TGTGCCAGCAACCCGTGGAGTTACGAGCAGTACTTC | . | TRBV2 | . | TRBJ2-7
CASSKGGLFTDTQYF | TGTGCCAGCAGTAAAGGGGGATTGTTCACAGATACGCAGTATTTT | . | TRBV6-1 | . | TRBJ2-3
CASSPPDHRETYEQYF | TGTGCCAGCAGCCCCCCCGACCACAGGGAAACCTACGAGCAGTACTTC | . | TRBV7-8 | . | TRBJ2-7
CASSLYRSPGELFF | TGTGCCAGCAGTTTATACCGGAGCCCCGGGGAGCTGTTTTTT | . | TRBV28 | . | TRBJ2-2